One and the same sample provided the 18 T cell receptor beta chains below, sequenced in a study of human T cells and chemical hapten exposure. The time point is: pre-sensitization, week 0. Noted treatment: therapeutic diphenylcyclopropenone sensitization with weekly scalp DPC. Total RNA was extracted from unfractionated whole blood. Each CDR3 protein gets one entry after TCRdb re-called the RACE reads with MiXCR. The sample has over 50,000 distinct CDR3 sequences, roughly 10% seen once. The material sequenced was whole blood, taken in connection with sensitization to the hapten diphenylcyclopropenone (DPC). Receptor source: a woman in her twenties or thirties with alopecia areata. Some clones in this sample may be carry-over from other donors' samples.

The table lists this clonotype with a few counts. The J gene is TRBJ1-1, the V gene TRBV12-3 or TRBV12-4; D is perhaps TRBD1 (6 bases). The germline V and J ends were trimmed by 5 bases and 0 bases, with 13 bases remaining between them. The length of the CDR3 is 15 residues. The chain's CDR3 is CASSLRQAMNTEAFF. In DNA, the CDR3 is TGTGCCAGCAGTCTACGACAGGCCATGAACACTGAAGCTTTCTTT.

The chain combines TRBV6-2 or TRBV6-3 with TRBJ2-7, with a weak D call TRBD1 (5 bases). V was trimmed by 3 bases and J by 3 bases, leaving 9 bases between them. Germline V gene sequence: CDR1 MNHEY, CDR2 SVGEGT. The length of the CDR3 is 13 residues. The CDR3 nucleotides are TGTGCCAGCAGTTATTTAGGGGACTACGAGCAGTACTTC. Protein: CASSYLGDYEQYF.

V and J are TRBV20-1 and TRBJ2-6; D may be TRBD1 or TRBD2 (5 bases each). This CDR3 region has 13 residues. Trimming removed 3 bases at V and 3 bases at J, with 6 bases between. Germline values: CDR1 DFQATT, CDR2 SNEGSKA (reference sequence). The CDR3 loop reads CSARGVGANVLTF. The CDR3 coding sequence is TGCAGTGCTAGGGGGGTTGGGGCCAACGTCCTGACTTTC.

This clonotype was seen many times. This sequence joins TRBV6-4 and TRBJ2-6; 9 bases match TRBD2. V lost 0 bases and J lost 0; bases outside the gene matches: 0. The CDR3 covers 17 residues. Germline assignment: CDR1 MRHNA and CDR2 SNTAGT. CDR3 sequence (DNA): TGTGCCAGCAGTGACTCGACTAGCGGCTCTGGGGCCAACGTCCTGACTTTC. This encodes CASSDSTSGSGANVLTF.

This clonotype occurred a few times. The CDR3 loop is CASSEGERATNEKLFF. CDR3 coding DNA: TGTGCCAGCAGTGAGGGGGAGAGGGCGACTAATGAAAAACTGTTTTTT. The J gene is TRBJ1-4, the V gene TRBV2; a weak D match, TRBD1 (5 bases). Germline-derived CDR1 and CDR2 are SNHLY and FYNNEI. V dropped 3 bases and J dropped 2 bases, with 13 bases sitting between them. The CDR3 loop spans 16 amino acids.

The chain couples TRBV20-1 to TRBJ2-3; 11 positions match TRBD1. CDR1 is DFQATT, CDR2 SNEGSKA, per germline (reference sequence). The CDR3 runs 17 residues. V lost 6 bases and J lost 2; bases outside the gene matches: 13. Here the CDR3 reads CSAELIGQGADTDTQYF. CDR3 sequence (DNA): TGCAGTGCCGAGCTGATTGGACAGGGGGCGGACACAGATACGCAGTATTTT.

This clonotype came up many times. The chain combines TRBV28 with TRBJ1-1; D ambiguous. Trimming took 5 bases from V and 0 from J, leaving 10 bases between them. Germline CDR1 is MDHEN and CDR2 is SYDVKM. The length of the CDR3 is 14 residues. CDR3 sequence (DNA): TGTGCCAGCAGTGAAGGTAGGATGAACACTGAAGCTTTCTTT. Translation: CASSEGRMNTEAFF.

In this sample, this clonotype turned up many times. V usage is TRBV5-4 and J usage is TRBJ1-5; weak D call: TRBD1 (5 bases). This CDR3 has 15 amino acids. V gave up 0 bases and J gave up 1 base, with 8 bases separating them. Germline lookup yields CDR1 SGHNT and CDR2 YYREEE (reference sequence). The CDR3 loop reads CASSLGGRSNQPQHF. The CDR3 DNA reads TGTGCCAGCAGCTTGGGGGGCAGGAGCAATCAGCCCCAGCATTTT.

This clonotype was detected ten times or more. The chain uses TRBV9 and TRBJ1-2; 7 positions match TRBD1. The CDR3 is 15 residues long. Per germline, CDR1 SGDLS and CDR2 YYNGEE. J lost 2 bases, V lost 3 bases, and 7 bases had no gene match. CDR3 nucleotides: TGTGCCAGCAGCGGAGGGGGCAGGGTAAACTATGGCTACACCTTC. Amino acids: CASSGGGRVNYGYTF. Drawing the rest from reference TRBV9 and TRBJ1-2, the complete variable domain is DSGVTQTPKHLITATGQRVTLRCSPRSGDLSVYWYQQSLDQGLQFLIQYYNGEERAKGNILERFSAQQFPDLHSELNLSSLELGDSALYFCASSGGGRVNYGYTFGSGTRLTVV.

V is TRBV29-1 and J is TRBJ2-4; D call uncertain. The CDR3 is 11 amino acids. The germline gives CDR1 SQVTM, CDR2 ANQGSEA. The V gene lost 4 bases and the J gene lost 4 bases, with 5 bases spanning the gap. The CDR3 DNA reads as TGCAGCGTTGCAGAGAAAAACATTCAGTACTTC. It yields the protein CSVAEKNIQYF. The entire variable domain, with the rest obtained from reference TRBV29-1 and TRBJ2-4, is as follows: SAVISQKPSRDICQRGTSLTIQCQVDSQVTMMFWYRQQPGQSLTLIATANQGSEATYESGFVIDKFPISRPNLTFSTLTVSNMSPEDSSIYLCSVAEKNIQYFGAGTRLSVL.

The chain is built from TRBV6-5 and TRBJ1-1, with unresolved D. Deletions cut 6 bases from V and 5 bases from J, with 7 bases between. The CDR3 sequence is 11 residues long. Germline loops: CDR1 MNHEY, CDR2 SVGAGI. CDR3 protein: CASRFGTEAFF. The CDR3 DNA reads as TGTGCCAGCAGGTTTGGAACTGAAGCTTTCTTT.

The chain has TRBV6-2 or TRBV6-3 and TRBJ2-3; D remains ambiguous. V lost 5 bases, J lost 2 bases, and 14 bases lay in between. Germline V gives CDR1 MNHEY, CDR2 SVGEGT. The CDR3 loop spans 15 amino acids. In DNA form, the CDR3 reads TGTGCCAGCAGTGACGCCCGGCAGCCCACAGATACGCAGTATTTT. It is translated as CASSDARQPTDTQYF.

The chain joins TRBV5-4 to TRBJ2-5, with D perhaps matching TRBD2 (5 bases). V shed 3 bases and J shed 3 bases, with 9 bases lying between them. CDR1 SGHNT and CDR2 YYREEE come from the germline V gene (reference sequence). There are 13 residues in the CDR3. The CDR3 protein is CASSSAGEETQYF. The CDR3 nucleotides read TGTGCCAGCAGCTCAGCCGGGGAAGAGACCCAGTACTTC.

The genes are TRBV7-8 and TRBJ2-3, with a possible D match to TRBD1 (6 bases). The germline CDR1 and CDR2 sequences are SGHVS and FQNEAQ. The CDR3 length is 16 residues. Trimming pared 5 bases from V and 0 bases from J, leaving 15 bases between. CDR3 DNA sequence: TGTGCCAGCAGCCACCGCAGGGGCCTAAGCACAGATACGCAGTATTTT. Protein sequence: CASSHRRGLSTDTQYF.

This chain joins TRBV4-1 and TRBJ2-7; unclear D gene. This CDR3 is built from 13 residues. V dropped 0 bases and J dropped 6 bases, with 9 bases sitting between them. CDR1 is MGHRA and CDR2 is YSYEKL in the germline V gene. The CDR3 nucleotides are TGCGCCAGCAGCCAAGATCCATGGTCCGAGCAGTACTTC. This codes for CASSQDPWSEQYF.

A few counts support this clonotype. The V call is TRBV6-1, the J call TRBJ2-5; D tentatively reads TRBD1 or TRBD2 (6 bases each). V was trimmed by 3 bases and J by 5 bases, leaving 13 bases between them. The CDR3 covers 14 residues. Germline CDR1 MNHNS, CDR2 SASEGT. Here the CDR3 reads CASSEGGVRETQYF. CDR3 DNA sequence: TGTGCCAGCAGTGAGGGGGGCGTGAGGGAGACCCAGTACTTC.

At least ten counts were recorded for this clonotype. The V and J genes are TRBV18 and TRBJ1-1; a possible D gene is TRBD1 (6 bases). The CDR3 runs 15 residues. The germline gives CDR1 KGHSH, CDR2 LQKENI. With 3 bases removed from V and 1 base from J, the gap between germline ends came to 12 bases. CDR3 sequence (DNA): TGTGCCAGCTCACCTAAGAGCAGGGGGAACACTGAAGCTTTCTTT. It yields the protein CASSPKSRGNTEAFF.

This clonotype was observed at least ten times. The chain couples TRBV19 to TRBJ1-5; D remains unclear. The CDR3 length is 13 residues. Trimming stripped 4 bases from V and 7 bases from J, with 11 bases between. Germline V gene sequence: CDR1 LNHDA, CDR2 SQIVND (reference sequence). The CDR3 bases are TGTGCCAGTAGTAGAGGGTCCGGCCAGCCCCAGCATTTT. It specifies CASSRGSGQPQHF.